These 4 T cell receptor beta chains originate from one sample sequenced in a study of blood T cell repertoires in COVID-19. Method: immunoSEQ multiplex PCR; TCRdb's copy keeps in-frame clones and lacks some. The sample holds under 300,000 clones; 88% are singletons and the top ten take 0.75% to 1%. Sequenced input: PBMCs or T cells enriched from blood (not recorded which). The origin of the receptors is a woman between 25 and 40 years old who had recovered from COVID-19.

The V and J genes are TRBV9 and TRBJ2-2; 11 positions agree with TRBD1. Unmatched junction bases numbered 2, after V lost 3 bases and J lost 7 bases. CDR1 and CDR2 from the germline V gene are SGDLS and YYNGEE. There are 14 residues in the CDR3. The CDR3 region is CASSGDRGIGELFF. CDR3 bases: TGTGCCAGCAGCGGGGACAGGGGGATCGGGGAGCTGTTTTTT.

CDR3 in DNA: TGTGCCACCAGCGGGGTTGGTGGAAACACCATATATTTT. Amino acids: CATSGVGGNTIYF. The rearrangement links TRBV24-1 to TRBJ1-3, with D uncertain. From germline, CDR1 is KGHDR and CDR2 SFDVKD. V was cut by 7 bases and J by 3 bases, with 9 bases left in between. This CDR3 is 13 amino acids long.

The chain carries TRBV30 and TRBJ2-7; 7 bases are shared with TRBD1. The length of the CDR3 is 14 residues. Germline loops: CDR1 GTSNPN, CDR2 SVGIG (reference sequence). The ends lost 2 bases at V and 4 bases at J; junction bases unmatched: 8. CDR3 amino acids: CAWSSRGRRYEQYF. As DNA, the CDR3 is TGTGCCTGGAGTAGTAGGGGGCGCAGGTACGAGCAGTACTTC.

This clone was seen only once. This chain uses TRBV28 with TRBJ1-1; D is unclear. Germline lookup yields CDR1 MDHEN and CDR2 SYDVKM. The CDR3 consists of 14 residues. The V end lost 3 bases, the J end lost 0 bases, and 8 bases lay between the germline ends. CDR3 in DNA: TGTGCCAGCAGTTTTTATCCTATGAACACTGAAGCTTTCTTT. Its translation: CASSFYPMNTEAFF.